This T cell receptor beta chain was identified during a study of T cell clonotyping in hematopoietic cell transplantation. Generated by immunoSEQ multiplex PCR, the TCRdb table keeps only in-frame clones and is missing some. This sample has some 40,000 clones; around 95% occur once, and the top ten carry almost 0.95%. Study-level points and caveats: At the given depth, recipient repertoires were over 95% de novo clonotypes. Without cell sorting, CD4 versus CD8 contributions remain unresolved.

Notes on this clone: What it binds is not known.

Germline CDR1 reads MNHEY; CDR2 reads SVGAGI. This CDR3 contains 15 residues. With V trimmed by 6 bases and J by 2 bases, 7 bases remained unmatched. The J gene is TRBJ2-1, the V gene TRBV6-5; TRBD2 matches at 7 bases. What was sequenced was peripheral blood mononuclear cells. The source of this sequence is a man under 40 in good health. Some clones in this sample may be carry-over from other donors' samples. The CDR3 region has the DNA TGTGCCAGCAGCCGAGGACTAGAACCCTACAATGAGCAGTTCTTC. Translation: CASSRGLEPYNEQFF.